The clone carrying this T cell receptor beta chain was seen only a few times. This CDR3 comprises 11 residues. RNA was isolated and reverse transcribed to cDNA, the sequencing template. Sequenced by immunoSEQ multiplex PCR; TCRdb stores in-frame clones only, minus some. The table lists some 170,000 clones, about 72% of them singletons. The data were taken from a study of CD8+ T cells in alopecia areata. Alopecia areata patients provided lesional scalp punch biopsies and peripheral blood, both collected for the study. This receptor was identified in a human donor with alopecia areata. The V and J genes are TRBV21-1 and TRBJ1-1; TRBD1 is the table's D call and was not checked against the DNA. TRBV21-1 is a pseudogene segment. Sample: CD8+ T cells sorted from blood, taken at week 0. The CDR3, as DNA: TGTGCCAGCGGGACAAGTTTGGGAGCTTTCTTT. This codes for CASGTSLGAFF.